One sample yielded the 22 T cell receptor beta chains listed below, sequenced in a study of identical twins. One entry per CDR3 protein results from TCRdb running MiXCR on the 5' RACE reads. The table includes 500,000 to 600,000 distinct CDR3 sequences, 22% detected once. The same data also contributed to another study, on T cells expressing NK-cell markers.

Input material: CD4+ T cells sorted from blood. The source of these receptors is a young woman in good health.

This clonotype was observed a few times. The J gene is TRBJ1-1, the V gene TRBV12-3 or TRBV12-4; a possible D gene is TRBD1 (6 bases). V was cut by 5 bases and J by 10 bases, with 17 bases left in between. This CDR3 contains 13 residues. The CDR3 nucleotides are TGTGCCAGCAGTCCTCGGGGGCCCTCCTCAGCTTTCTTT. It yields the protein CASSPRGPSSAFF.

The chain carries TRBV19 and TRBJ2-7; no clear D. This CDR3 spans 15 amino acids. Germline V lookup: CDR1 LNHDA, CDR2 SQIVND (reference sequence). V dropped 1 base and J dropped 0 bases, with 10 bases sitting between them. The CDR3 nucleotides read TGTGCCAGTAGTATAGTAGTCTCACCCTCCTACGAGCAGTACTTC. It translates to CASSIVVSPSYEQYF. The whole variable domain, remainder taken from reference TRBV19 and TRBJ2-7, is DGGITQSPKYLFRKEGQNVTLSCEQNLNHDAMYWYRQDPGQGLRLIYYSQIVNDFQKGDIAEGYSVSREKKESFPLTVTSAQKNPTAFYLCASSIVVSPSYEQYFGPGTRLTVT.

This clonotype was seen more than once but under ten times. This chain joins TRBV20-1 and TRBJ1-2; no clear D gene. Germline V gene sequence: CDR1 DFQATT, CDR2 SNEGSKA (reference sequence). The CDR3 totals 11 residues. The V gene lost 6 bases and the J gene lost 2 bases, with 7 bases spanning the gap. CDR3 nucleotide sequence: TGCAGTGCATATGCCAACTATGGCTACACCTTC. It codes for CSAYANYGYTF.

J is TRBJ2-3 and V is TRBV29-1; D is unresolved. Deletions cut 6 bases from V and 0 bases from J, with 13 bases between. The CDR3 length is 14 residues. The germline CDR1 and CDR2 sequences are SQVTM and ANQGSEA. DNA for the CDR3: TGCAGCGTGCGCGCTGGTGCTAGCACAGATACGCAGTATTTT. Its translation is CSVRAGASTDTQYF.

CDR3 nucleotide sequence: TGCAGCGTTGAACAGGGGGCTGGAGAGACCCAGTACTTC. Protein sequence: CSVEQGAGETQYF. V is TRBV29-1 and J is TRBJ2-5, with 8 bases lining up with TRBD1. The CDR3 covers 13 residues. V trimming: 2 bases; J trimming: 4 bases; junction bases outside the gene matches: 3. CDR1 SQVTM and CDR2 ANQGSEA come from the germline V gene. Full variable domain (rest looked up from reference TRBV29-1 and TRBJ2-5): SAVISQKPSRDICQRGTSLTIQCQVDSQVTMMFWYRQQPGQSLTLIATANQGSEATYESGFVIDKFPISRPNLTFSTLTVSNMSPEDSSIYLCSVEQGAGETQYFGPGTRLLVL.

This clonotype came up a few times. The chain combines TRBV20-1 with TRBJ2-1, with 10 bases matching TRBD2. The germline V gene encodes CDR1 DFQATT and CDR2 SNEGSKA (reference sequence). With 2 bases clipped from V and 9 bases from J, the junction kept 13 bases outside the gene matches. This CDR3 is 16 amino acids long. The CDR3 here is CSARHSGRPRSGEQFF. The CDR3, as DNA: TGCAGTGCTAGACATAGCGGGAGGCCCCGATCGGGTGAGCAGTTCTTC.

This clonotype appeared a few times. This chain connects TRBV5-1 to TRBJ2-1; possibly TRBD2 for D (6 bases). Looked up from germline, CDR1 is SGHRS and CDR2 is YFSETQ. The CDR3 is 15 amino acids. V shed 4 bases and J shed 5 bases, with 16 bases lying between them. The DNA of the CDR3 is TGCGCCAGCAGCCCAGGACTAAGGGCCGACAATGAGCAGTTCTTC. It encodes CASSPGLRADNEQFF.

This clonotype was seen at least ten times. This chain connects TRBV12-3 or TRBV12-4 to TRBJ2-1, with no clear D. The V end lost 6 bases, the J end lost 6 bases, and 15 bases lay between the germline ends. CDR3 length: 14 amino acids. CDR3 amino acids: CASRGFSTSNEQFF. The CDR3, as DNA: TGTGCCAGCAGAGGGTTTTCGACTTCCAATGAGCAGTTCTTC.

This rearrangement joins TRBV6-1 to TRBJ2-1; D is possibly TRBD2 (6 bases). The ends were cut back, 6 bases at V and 9 bases at J, with 24 bases in the middle. The CDR3 spans 16 residues. CDR1 MNHNS and CDR2 SASEGT come from the germline V gene. In nucleotides, the CDR3 is TGTGCCAGCAGCGCCCTGCGGTTAGCGGAGTCGGGTGAGCAGTTCTTC. Amino acid sequence: CASSALRLAESGEQFF.

This rearrangement joins TRBV10-3 to TRBJ1-1; the match to TRBD1 covers 7 bases. The CDR3 is made up of 13 amino acids. V shed 7 bases and J 0 bases; nucleotides not matched to a gene: 2. In germline, CDR1 is ENHRY, CDR2 SYGVKD. The CDR3 region is CAIKTGLNTEAFF. CDR3 nucleotides: TGTGCCATCAAGACAGGGTTGAACACTGAAGCTTTCTTT.

V is TRBV12-3 or TRBV12-4 and J is TRBJ1-4, with D possibly being TRBD1 (6 bases). Between the trimmed V and J ends, which lost 9 bases and 3 bases, there was a span of 17 bases. The CDR3 consists of 15 residues. The CDR3 here is CASRPGRTANEKLFF. DNA for the CDR3: TGTGCCAGTAGACCCGGGCGGACAGCTAATGAAAAACTGTTTTTT.

This clonotype was observed a few times. V gene TRBV12-5 combines with J gene TRBJ2-5; TRBD1 or TRBD2 may be the D gene (5 bases each). The CDR3 length is 14 residues. V lost 5 bases to trimming and J lost 5 bases, with 15 bases between them. The V gene's germline CDR1 is LGHNT and CDR2 FRNRAP. DNA for the CDR3: TGTGCTAGTGGTCGAGGGGATTCGTGGGAGACCCAGTACTTC. Protein: CASGRGDSWETQYF.

The CDR3 spells CASSFRPGDLETQYF. As DNA, the CDR3 is TGTGCCAGCAGCTTTAGGCCGGGCGATCTTGAGACCCAGTACTTC. The V call is TRBV7-2, the J call TRBJ2-5; D is unclear. V was shortened by 3 bases and J by 5 bases, with 16 bases between the two germline ends. CDR3 size: 15 residues. Germline CDR1 reads SGHTA; CDR2 reads FQGNSA.

This clonotype was found a few times. Written as DNA, the CDR3 is TGTGCCAGCAGCTGGCGTCAGATTAATGAAAAACTGTTTTTT. It codes for CASSWRQINEKLFF. The rearrangement uses TRBV7-9 and TRBJ1-4; D is undetermined. V was trimmed by 4 bases and J by 4 bases, leaving 10 bases between them. Looked up from germline, CDR1 is SEHNR and CDR2 is FQNEAQ (reference sequence). CDR3 length: 14 residues.

The gene calls are TRBV29-1 and TRBJ1-1; D uncertain. Trimming left V 5 bases short and J 7 bases short, with 11 bases between. Germline V lookup: CDR1 SQVTM, CDR2 ANQGSEA. CDR3 size: 11 residues. CDR3 sequence reads: CSVIEEDEAFF. The CDR3 bases are TGCAGCGTTATCGAGGAAGATGAAGCTTTCTTT.

The chain combines TRBV20-1 with TRBJ1-1, with D perhaps TRBD1 (5 bases). The CDR3 runs to 12 residues. Between the trimmed V and J ends, which lost 6 bases and 4 bases, there was a span of 12 bases. Germline-derived CDR1 and CDR2 are DFQATT and SNEGSKA (reference sequence). This CDR3 is CSARQGITEAFF. For the CDR3, the DNA is TGCAGTGCCCGCCAGGGAATCACTGAAGCTTTCTTT.

In this sample, this clonotype turned up a few times. The chain uses TRBV12-3 or TRBV12-4 and TRBJ2-5; 10 nucleotides line up with TRBD2. The CDR3 extends over 15 amino acids. After removal of 3 bases from V and 5 bases from J, the junction contained 6 bases not matched to a gene. The chain's CDR3 is CASSLALAGSETQYF. The CDR3 region has the DNA TGTGCCAGCAGTTTGGCACTAGCGGGGTCGGAGACCCAGTACTTC.

This clonotype has ten or more counts. The chain carries TRBV7-9 and TRBJ2-3; D is undetermined. There are 14 residues in the CDR3. The V gene's germline CDR1 is SEHNR and CDR2 FQNEAQ (reference sequence). The V end was cut by 2 bases, the J end by 6 bases, with 12 bases between. The CDR3 here is CASSLNAAADTQYF. The CDR3 coding sequence is TGTGCCAGCAGCTTAAACGCGGCAGCGGATACGCAGTATTTT.

The J gene is TRBJ2-2, the V gene TRBV10-3, with 7 positions matching TRBD2. Germline lookup yields CDR1 ENHRY and CDR2 SYGVKD. V dropped 8 bases and J dropped 5; count of bases not matched to a gene: 8. CDR3 size: 14 residues. This chain's CDR3 is CAIVAGAGTGELFF. The CDR3, as DNA: TGTGCCATCGTGGCGGGAGCGGGGACCGGGGAGCTGTTTTTT.

This clonotype was detected many times. J is TRBJ2-3 and V is TRBV12-3 or TRBV12-4; TRBD2 aligns across 12 bases. The CDR3 runs 15 residues. J was trimmed by 5 bases and V by 5 bases; bases with no gene match: 5. The CDR3 region is CASSTLAGGGDTQYF. The DNA for the CDR3 is TGTGCCAGCAGTACCCTAGCGGGGGGGGGAGATACGCAGTATTTT.

V usage is TRBV10-1 and J usage is TRBJ2-3; D not certain. This CDR3 spans 14 amino acids. Trimming left V 4 bases short and J 2 bases short, with 10 bases between. Germline CDR1 reads WNHNN; CDR2 reads SYGVQD (reference sequence). In nucleotides, the CDR3 is TGCGCCAGCAGTGGGGAAGAGACCACAGATACGCAGTATTTT. Encoded protein: CASSGEETTDTQYF.

This clonotype has only a few counts. This rearrangement joins TRBV6-1 to TRBJ1-2; 9 positions agree with TRBD1. V lost 11 bases, J lost 0 bases, and 4 bases stayed unmatched. Per the germline V gene, CDR1 is MNHNS and CDR2 is SASEGT. There are 13 residues in the CDR3. The chain's CDR3 is CACGTGPNYGYTF. Here the CDR3 DNA reads TGTGCCTGTGGGACAGGGCCTAACTATGGCTACACCTTC.